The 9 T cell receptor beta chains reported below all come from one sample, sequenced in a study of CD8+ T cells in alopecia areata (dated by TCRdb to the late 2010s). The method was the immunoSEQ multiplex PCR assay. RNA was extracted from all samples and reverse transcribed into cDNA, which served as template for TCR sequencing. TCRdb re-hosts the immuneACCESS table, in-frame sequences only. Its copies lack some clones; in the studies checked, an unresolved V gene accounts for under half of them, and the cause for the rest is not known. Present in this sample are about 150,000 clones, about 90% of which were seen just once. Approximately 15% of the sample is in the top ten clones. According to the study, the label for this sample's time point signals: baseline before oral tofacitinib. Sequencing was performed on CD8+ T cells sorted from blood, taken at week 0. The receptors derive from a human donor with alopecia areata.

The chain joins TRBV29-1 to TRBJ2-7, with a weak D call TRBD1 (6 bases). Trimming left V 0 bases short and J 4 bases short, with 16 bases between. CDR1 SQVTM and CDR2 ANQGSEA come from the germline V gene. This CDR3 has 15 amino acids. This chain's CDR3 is CSVEERGSASYEQYF. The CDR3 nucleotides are TGCAGCGTTGAAGAAAGGGGGTCAGCAAGTTACGAGCAGTACTTC.

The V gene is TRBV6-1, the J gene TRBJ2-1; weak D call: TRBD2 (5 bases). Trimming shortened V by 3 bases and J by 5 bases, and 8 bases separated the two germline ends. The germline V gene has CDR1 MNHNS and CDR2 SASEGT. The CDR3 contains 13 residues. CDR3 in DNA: TGTGCCAGCAGTGAGAGGGAAAACAATGAGCAGTTCTTC. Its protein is CASSERENNEQFF.

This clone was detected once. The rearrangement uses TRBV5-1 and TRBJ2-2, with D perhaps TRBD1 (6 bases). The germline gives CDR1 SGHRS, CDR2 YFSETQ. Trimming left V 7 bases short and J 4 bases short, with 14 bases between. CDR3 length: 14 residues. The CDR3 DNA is TGCGCCAGCCAGCTTGACAGGCCCACCGGGGAGCTGTTTTTT. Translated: CASQLDRPTGELFF.

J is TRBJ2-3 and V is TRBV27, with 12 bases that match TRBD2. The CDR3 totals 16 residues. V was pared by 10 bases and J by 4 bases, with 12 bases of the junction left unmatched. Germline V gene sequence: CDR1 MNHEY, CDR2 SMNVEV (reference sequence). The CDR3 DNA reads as TGTGCCACCCGGTGGGCTAGCGGGGGGGCCGCAGATACGCAGTATTTT. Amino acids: CATRWASGGAADTQYF.

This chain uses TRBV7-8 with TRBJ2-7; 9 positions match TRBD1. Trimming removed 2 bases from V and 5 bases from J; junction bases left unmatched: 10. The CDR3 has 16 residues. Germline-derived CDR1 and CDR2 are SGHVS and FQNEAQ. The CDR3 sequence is CASSLRAGTGRDEQYF. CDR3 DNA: TGTGCCAGCAGCTTAAGGGCCGGGACAGGGCGCGACGAGCAGTACTTC.

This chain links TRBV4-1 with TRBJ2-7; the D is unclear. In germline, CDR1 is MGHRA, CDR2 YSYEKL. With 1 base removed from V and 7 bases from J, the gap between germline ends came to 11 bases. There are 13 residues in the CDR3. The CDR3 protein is CASSQASGREQYF. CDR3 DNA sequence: TGCGCCAGCAGCCAAGCCTCGGGCAGAGAGCAGTACTTC.

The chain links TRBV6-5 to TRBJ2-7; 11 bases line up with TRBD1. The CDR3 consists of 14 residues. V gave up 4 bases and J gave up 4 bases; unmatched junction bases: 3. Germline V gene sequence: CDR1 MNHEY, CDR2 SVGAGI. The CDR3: CASSWTGGAYEQYF. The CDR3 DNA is TGTGCCAGCAGTTGGACAGGGGGCGCGTACGAGCAGTACTTC.

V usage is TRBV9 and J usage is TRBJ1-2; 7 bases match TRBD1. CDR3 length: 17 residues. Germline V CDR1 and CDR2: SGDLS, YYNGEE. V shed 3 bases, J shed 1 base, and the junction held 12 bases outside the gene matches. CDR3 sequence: CASSARDSPIFNYGYTF. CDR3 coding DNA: TGTGCCAGCAGCGCCCGGGACAGTCCCATATTTAACTATGGCTACACCTTC.

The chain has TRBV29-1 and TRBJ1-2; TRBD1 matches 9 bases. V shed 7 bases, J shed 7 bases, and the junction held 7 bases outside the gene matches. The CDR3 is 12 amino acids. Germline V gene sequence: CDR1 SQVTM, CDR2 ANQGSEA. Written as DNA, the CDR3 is TGCAGCGCCGAGGACAGGGGTGGTGGCTACACCTTC. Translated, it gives CSAEDRGGGYTF.